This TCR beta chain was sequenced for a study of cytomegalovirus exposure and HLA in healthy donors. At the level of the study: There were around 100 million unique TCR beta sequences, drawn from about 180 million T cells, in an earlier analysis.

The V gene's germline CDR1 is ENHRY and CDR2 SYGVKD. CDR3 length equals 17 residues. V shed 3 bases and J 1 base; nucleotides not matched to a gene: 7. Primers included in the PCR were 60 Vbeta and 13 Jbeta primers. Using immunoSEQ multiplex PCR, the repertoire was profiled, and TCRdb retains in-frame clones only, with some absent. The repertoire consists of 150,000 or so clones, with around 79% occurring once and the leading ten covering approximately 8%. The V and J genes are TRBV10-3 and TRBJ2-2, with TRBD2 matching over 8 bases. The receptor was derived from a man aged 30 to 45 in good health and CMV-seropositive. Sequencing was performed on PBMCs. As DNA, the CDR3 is TGTGCCATCAGTGAATCAGCGGGGGCCATGAACACCGGGGAGCTGTTTTTT. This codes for CAISESAGAMNTGELFF.